This T cell receptor beta chain was captured by sequencing in a study of long-term antiretroviral therapy in people with HIV. General study results and limits: Neither ART adherence, viral resistance nor therapy changes were documented.

Run at survey level, the immunoSEQ assay was version v3.0. Method: immunoSEQ multiplex PCR; TCRdb's copy keeps in-frame clones and lacks some. The table includes almost 35,000 clones, 94% detected once. This CDR3 is 16 amino acids long. Trimming took 4 bases from V and 2 from J; bases not matched to a gene: 5. CDR1 is ENHRY, CDR2 SYGVKD, per germline. Points on this clone: The antigen is unknown.

The chain employs TRBV10-3 and TRBJ1-3; TRBD1 matches at 10 bases. The receptor comes from a woman in her fifties or sixties with HIV. The source material was unsorted PBMCs, sampled more than 5 years after starting antiretroviral therapy. The CDR3 bases are TGTGCCATCAGTGGAGCGACAGGGGGCACTGGAAACACCATATATTTT. Its translation is CAISGATGGTGNTIYF.